Listed here is a single TCR beta chain. What this receptor recognizes is not known. The input lacks base qualities; no much larger clone sits a single base away. The data were obtained in a study of cytomegalovirus exposure and HLA in healthy donors (dated by TCRdb to about 2017). General notes on the study: An earlier analysis of about 530 of the donors reported over 250 Gb of sequence data and 117 million unique TCR beta sequences obtained from some 170 million T cells. Donor age, sex, ethnicity and CMV serostatus were collected together with the repertoire data. An early release covering 550 to 650 HLA-typed donors comprised 250 to 350 gigabases of sequencing data and 85 million or so unique TCR sequences. In an earlier analysis of more than 550 of the donors, high-throughput TCR beta sequencing was used to judge whether each TCR beta V gene segment behaved as functional or pseudogenic. To study patterns of TCR occurrence, a later analysis re-analyzed previously published TCR beta repertoires from around 700 donors and added high-resolution HLA genotyping. The study combined high-throughput TCR immunosequencing, statistical association of individual TCRs with disease status, and machine learning to predict cytomegalovirus infection status. Both class I and class II loci were covered by HLA typing, at four-digit resolution. Rather than drawing on any new phenotypic data, the later analysis identified candidate immune exposures from TCR beta sequences and the way those sequences occurred across donors. Using immunosequencing, the study profiled T cell repertoires from fewer than 850 subjects and related those repertoires to cytomegalovirus serostatus. The study aimed to test whether cataloging public T cell receptors could reveal signatures of past pathogen exposure. All discovery cohort repertoires had been generated on a single sequencing platform. A later genetic analysis used genome-wide SNP genotypes for about 60% of the roughly 670 donors, treating that subset as a discovery cohort. Typing coverage differed by locus: A, B, C, DRB1 and DQB1 were typed in about 620-630 donors, DQA1 in roughly 510, DPA1 in approximately 610, and DPB1 in 400 to 490. A handful of DR-DQ haplotypes were handled as single units for association and clustering because linkage in the cohort was strong. Among about 400 genotyped donors of the cohort, an average of approximately 200,000 unique TCR beta nucleotide sequences was sequenced per donor, of which about 18% were non-productive. Among the 398 genotyped donors, about 83% belonged to the genetic ancestry cluster associated with self-reported Caucasian donors. A separate validation cohort of roughly 130 different subjects was used in addition to the roughly 700-subject first cohort. Overall study results and their limits: Most TCR sequences were seen in very few donors, while some public TCRs were found in many individuals. A total of 150 to 200 TCR beta chains were listed by the study as associated with cytomegalovirus. V-gene and J-gene trimming of TCR beta chains was associated with a missense DCLRE1C variant in a later genetic analysis, and the association was replicated in an independent cohort. In an earlier analysis of about 600 of the donors, most TCR beta V segments appeared in productive rearrangements about 87% or about 30% of the time, broadly matching IMGT annotations. CMV serostatus was the only immune exposure information available for the cohort. HLA typing was unavailable for some donors at each locus, so association tests used only the typed subset. A cluster of highly shared sequence variants was judged likely to be a technical artifact of the sequencing pipeline. When HLA alleles, especially DR and DQ, strongly co-occurred, TCR associations were difficult to assign to individual alleles. The earlier analysis of almost 600 of the donors excluded 15 to 20 rarely observed V segments, including chromosome 9 orphons, because counts were too low. In this cohort, only TCR beta chains were sequenced, and detectable features were limited by the absence of alpha or paired-chain data. According to a later analysis, TCR association rates differed among HLA loci, with DRB1 alleles showing the most associated TCRs and HLA-C alleles showing the fewest. In a later genetic analysis, fewer N-insertions in productive TCRs were reported among donors in an Asian-associated ancestry cluster than the approximately 670-donor mean. In vitro tests confirmed that a few of the cytomegalovirus-associated TCR beta chains recognize cytomegalovirus antigens. According to the authors, the approach could potentially be generalized to other disease states and immunological phenotypes. In a later analysis, HLA-associated TCR beta chains were found to be more clonally expanded and to have lower generation probabilities than equally common non-associated chains. Linkage disequilibrium might explain the correlated functional status among segregating V segments, but an unknown experimental factor could not be ruled out. According to a later analysis, parvovirus B19, influenza, CMV and Epstein-Barr virus appeared linked to several top co-occurrence clusters. The presence/absence analyses assumed that sequencing depth was roughly uniform across donors, and that assumption may not be true. Specific HLA alleles were associated with roughly 16,000 TCR beta sequences at a false discovery rate of 0.05 in a later analysis. A further reported finding was that TCR beta sequences accurately predicted the HLA-A and HLA-B alleles for most subjects in the first cohort. Because the 87-base-pair reads could not distinguish some IMGT-functional V segments, including TRBV6-2 and TRBV6-3, those segments were excluded. The classifier was reported to diagnose cytomegalovirus status with high specificity and sensitivity in both the original and validation cohorts. According to a later analysis, most CMV-associated TCR beta chains appeared to be HLA-restricted, and the HLA associations seemed to be driven largely by CMV exposure.

The library relied on the immunoSEQ multiplex PCR assay. For the multiplex PCR, a mixture combining 60 forward primers for TCR Vbeta segments and 13 reverse primers for TCR Jbeta segments was used. Amplification of the CDR3 region of rearranged TCR beta genes was performed with a multiplex PCR assay on genomic DNA. Amplified TCR beta libraries were sequenced as 87-base-pair reads on the Illumina HiSeq System. Concerning the study's data processing: In a later analysis, some 80 million unique TCR beta chains were counted across the 650 to 700 repertoires, and about 10 million of these chains were shared by at least two donors. Raw reads were error-corrected and collapsed into unique sequences by a nearest-neighbor algorithm in which closely related sequences were merged to remove PCR and sequencing errors. V, D and J gene segments were assigned by aligning CDR3 sequences to IMGT reference sequences. For a sequence to be retained, a match of at least six nucleotides to both a V gene segment and a J gene segment was required. Rearrangements were classified as productive when the CDR3 lacked stop codons and remained in frame with V and J, and all other rearrangements were classified as non-productive. Following IMGT convention, CDR3 was defined as the stretch from the second conserved V-encoded cysteine up to the conserved J-encoded phenylalanine. Sequences without an unambiguous match to a single V gene segment were excluded from the earlier analysis of a few hundred of the donors. In an earlier analysis of several hundred of the donors, V segments were called functional above 56.7% productive rearrangements and were called segregating when the between-donor standard deviation exceeded 5%. To diagnose cytomegalovirus status from the catalog of TCR beta chain sequences, a statistical classification framework was built. In a later analysis, V and J genes were assigned by comparing TCR nucleotide sequences against IMGT/GENE-DB human TR gene sequences. The TCRdist pipeline was used in a later analysis to assign CDR3 sequences and most-parsimonious VDJ recombination scenarios. In a later analysis, every TCR beta chain was defined by the combination of its CDR3 amino acid sequence and its V-gene family, and reads without a unique V-gene family were dropped. A later analysis removed 592 highly shared, low-generation-probability nucleotide sequences to deal with suspected cross-contamination and a sequencing artifact. In a later analysis, a clonal expansion index was calculated for each public chain from normalized within-repertoire ranks of inferred template counts. In a later analysis, generation probabilities were computed using a VDJ recombination model fitted to out-of-frame rearrangements, and the results were checked against IGoR. Hypergeometric tests were used in a later analysis to score TCR-TCR, TCR-HLA and TCR-CMV co-occurrence, with a repertoire-size bias correction applied to the TCR pairs. A later analysis estimated false discovery rates by permuting HLA or CMV assignments 20 times. A later analysis grouped co-occurring TCRs with DBSCAN, adding TCRdist sequence similarity when clustering within HLA-allele-positive subsets. Repertoires with fewer than 30,000 or more than 120,000 public chains, plus five repertoires with anomalous nucleotide sharing, were excluded from co-occurrence clustering. TCRdb took this table from immuneACCESS and kept in-frame rearrangements with V and J called. Such tables lack part of the clones; where checked against another copy, unresolved V genes explain under half of the gap, and the rest is unexplained. V, J and clone size reflect that table, while D and trimming were determined from the DNA. This sample lists over 130,000 clones; roughly 77% were detected once. Of the sample, around 3.2% is held by the ten largest clones.

The cohort comprised fewer than 700 healthy bone marrow donors. Cohort members were all nominally healthy when sampled, although unrecorded immune exposures were likely present. Of the 666 cohort members, about 290 had a positive CMV serostatus and just over 350 had a negative one, while no CMV serostatus was recorded for the donor. A peripheral blood sample was collected from each donor, and TCR beta sequencing was performed on peripheral blood mononuclear cells. Genomic DNA was extracted from the blood cell samples with the Qiagen DNeasy Blood Extraction Kit. Trimming at the junction amounts to 3 bases on V and 0 bases on J, and the germline ends lie 8 bases apart. CDR1 is given as ENHRY and CDR2 as SYGVKD, both from the germline V gene. The CDR3 has 14 amino acids, counting the end cysteine and phenylalanine. Only CDR3 DNA remains: 42 bases, in frame from the first base.

The sample comprised PBMCs. The chain is made from TRBV10-3 and TRBJ1-1; the D segment cannot be called with confidence. This receptor was taken from a human donor in good health. The CDR3 reads as follows: CAISEFRMNTEAFF. DNA sequence: TGTGCCATCAGTGAATTCAGGATGAACACTGAAGCTTTCTTT.